A selection of T cell receptor beta chains follows, all from one sample in a study of blood T cells in healthy people across ages. TCRdb reprocessed the 5' RACE reads with MiXCR, giving one entry per CDR3 protein. Of 1.5 million to 2 million distinct CDR3 sequences in the sample, about 30% were seen once. The specimen was blood. All receptors derive from a woman in her 30s in good health. CDR3s include the opening cysteine and the closing phenylalanine or tryptophan. A D gene is named only where the DNA matches it firmly. Expanded clones are given a class, and other clones once, few, many or no size at all.

cdr3_aa cdr3_nt j_call clone_size v_call d_call
CSARDVLGAGGQTYEQYF TGCAGTGCTAGAGATGTTCTGGGGGCGGGAGGCCAGACCTACGAGCAGTACTTC TRBJ2-7 few TRBV20-1 TRBD2
CSAGDPKTSGSPLPTDTQYF TGCAGTGCTGGCGACCCAAAGACTAGCGGGAGCCCACTGCCCACAGATACGCAGTATTTT TRBJ2-3 few TRBV20-1 TRBD2
CASRKVSSNEQFF TGTGCCAGCAGGAAAGTTTCGAGCAATGAGCAGTTCTTC TRBJ2-1 many TRBV12-3/TRBV12-4 .
CASSLGGLRGRNEQFF TGTGCCAGCAGCTTGGGAGGACTCAGAGGACGGAATGAGCAGTTCTTC TRBJ2-1 . TRBV11-2 .
CASSLTGGTTDTQYF TGCGCCAGCAGCTTGACGGGAGGAACCACAGATACGCAGTATTTT TRBJ2-3 . TRBV5-1 TRBD2
CASSLDRGPRNTEAFF TGTGCCAGCAGCTTAGATAGGGGGCCGAGGAACACTGAAGCTTTCTTT TRBJ1-1 . TRBV11-2 TRBD1
CASTPGAGQGGTGELFF TGTGCCAGCACCCCGGGCGCAGGGCAGGGAGGCACCGGGGAGCTGTTTTTT TRBJ2-2 few TRBV6-6 .
CAWSPGDGYTF TGTGCCTGGAGCCCGGGAGATGGCTACACCTTC TRBJ1-2 . TRBV30 .
CASNQQVNTEAFF TGTGCCAGCAACCAACAGGTGAACACTGAAGCTTTCTTT TRBJ1-1 few TRBV12-3/TRBV12-4 .
CASSQDRSGGSDTQYF TGTGCCAGCAGCCAAGATCGTAGCGGGGGTTCAGATACGCAGTATTTT TRBJ2-3 few TRBV3-1 TRBD2
CGSSYDGVEGYTF TGTGGCAGCTCCTACGACGGGGTAGAAGGCTACACCTTC TRBJ1-2 . TRBV18 .
CASSLTLGSPLHF TGTGCCAGCAGCTTAACGTTAGGTTCACCCCTCCACTTT TRBJ1-6 many TRBV7-9 .
CSATKGLAGENEQFF TGCAGTGCTACAAAGGGACTAGCGGGGGAGAATGAGCAGTTCTTC TRBJ2-1 . TRBV20-1 TRBD2
CAGRGGTAVTQYF TGTGCCGGAAGGGGAGGGACCGCAGTTACGCAGTATTTT TRBJ2-3 . TRBV6-6 TRBD2
CASSLGGIAGVQETQYF TGTGCCAGCAGCCTTGGAGGTATAGCGGGAGTTCAAGAGACCCAGTACTTC TRBJ2-5 few TRBV12-3/TRBV12-4 TRBD2
CASSLVPERNTIYF TGTGCCAGCAGCTTAGTGCCAGAACGAAACACCATATATTTT TRBJ1-3 few TRBV7-9 .
CASSQGGGRTEAFF TGTGCCAGCAGCCAAGGAGGTGGTAGAACTGAAGCTTTCTTT TRBJ1-1 . TRBV14 .
CASSKDARAARPHYGYTF TGTGCCAGCAGCAAAGACGCCCGGGCAGCTCGTCCCCACTATGGCTACACCTTC TRBJ1-2 . TRBV21-1 .
CSARDTGGPNIQYF TGCAGTGCTAGAGATACGGGGGGCCCGAACATTCAGTACTTC TRBJ2-4 many TRBV20-1 .
CASSPPHGPQETQYF TGTGCCAGCAGTCCCCCCCATGGGCCTCAAGAGACCCAGTACTTC TRBJ2-5 . TRBV2 .
CASSQGLAAEETQYF TGTGCCAGCAGCCAAGGACTAGCAGCCGAAGAGACCCAGTACTTC TRBJ2-5 . TRBV12-3/TRBV12-4 TRBD2
CASSRGRIYNSPLHF TGTGCCAGCAGCCGCGGACGGATCTATAATTCACCCCTCCACTTT TRBJ1-6 . TRBV7-9 .
CSVGAGTGGREQYF TGCAGCGTTGGGGCCGGGACAGGGGGTCGAGAGCAGTACTTC TRBJ2-7 few TRBV29-1 TRBD1
CSALSFNEQFF TGCAGTGCTCTCTCTTTCAATGAGCAGTTCTTC TRBJ2-1 . TRBV20-1 .
CASSPVVTDTQYF TGCGCCAGCAGCCCGGTTGTAACAGATACGCAGTATTTT TRBJ2-3 few TRBV4-3 .
CSATLSVLNEKLFF TGCAGTGCTACGCTGTCGGTCCTTAATGAAAAACTGTTTTTT TRBJ1-4 . TRBV20-1 .
CASRALSLSYGYTF TGTGCCAGCAGGGCCTTGTCCCTTTCCTATGGCTACACCTTC TRBJ1-2 once TRBV6-6 .
CASSQDLSGGAYNEQFF TGTGCCAGCAGCCAAGATTTGAGCGGGGGGGCCTATAATGAGCAGTTCTTC TRBJ2-1 few TRBV4-2 TRBD2
CATSDPTVNYGYTF TGTGCCACCAGTGACCCGACAGTCAACTATGGCTACACCTTC TRBJ1-2 . TRBV24-1 .
CASSTQGAGNEQFF TGCGCCAGCAGCACGCAGGGGGCGGGAAATGAGCAGTTCTTC TRBJ2-1 few TRBV5-1 TRBD1